This T cell receptor (beta chain) was obtained from a study of blood T cell repertoires in COVID-19. In the study overall: From T cells, B-cell-depleted T cells, or PBMCs came the material, which was cDNA or gDNA.

The V end was cut by 4 bases, the J end by 4 bases, with 16 bases between. The CDR3 has 15 amino acids. CDR1 is SSHAT, CDR2 FNYEAQ, per germline (reference sequence). The protocol was immunoSEQ multiplex PCR, while the TCRdb copy is restricted to in-frame clones and leaves out a portion. The sample records 150,000 to 250,000 clones, 79% being singletons. In its sample, this clone was seen a few times. This TCR was sampled from a woman in her 40s with COVID-19, enrolled during active disease. This sequence joins TRBV7-7 and TRBJ2-5, with a weak D call TRBD1 (6 bases). The sample taken for sequencing was peripheral blood. This chain's CDR3 is CASSSGPARGETQYF. CDR3 coding DNA: TGTGCCAGCAGCTCGGGTCCAGCCAGGGGAGAGACCCAGTACTTC.